This TCR beta chain was identified during a study of tissue T cells after allogeneic stem cell transplantation. At the level of the study: Several unmodified and three CD34-selected T-cell-depleted grafts went to graft-versus-host disease patients.

The CDR3 is 15 amino acids. V lost 5 bases and J 8 bases, leaving 19 bases between the germline ends. CDR1 and CDR2 (germline): MNHEY, SVGEGT. Enrolled prospectively were adult allogeneic hematopoietic cell transplant recipients whose graft-versus-host disease was steroid-refractory. The method was immunoSEQ multiplex PCR; TCRdb's version includes in-frame clones alone and lacks a portion of them. The sample consists of almost 3,000 clones, 64% of them appearing once. This clone appeared once. Its antigen is not identified. General study results and limits: Across patients, clones rarely overlapped, yet motif clusters were shared tissue-specifically. Blood and spleen captured only part of the tissue TCR repertoire. TCR repertoires tracked anatomic similarity, regardless of disease or transplant status.

The V and J genes are TRBV6-2 or TRBV6-3 and TRBJ2-1; D is possibly TRBD1 (7 bases). Sequenced material: descending colon tissue, taken at autopsy. The clonotype was recovered from a male patient over 55 with steroid-refractory graft-versus-host disease after an allogeneic stem cell transplant. The T cells may partly be graft donor cells. The CDR3 reads CASSGSRGDWDEQFF. In DNA, the CDR3 is TGTGCCAGCAGTGGGAGCAGGGGGGATTGGGATGAGCAGTTCTTC.